The present T cell receptor (beta chain) was sequenced within a study of T cell responses to AZD1222 COVID-19 vaccine. The study's findings and limits: Clonal diversity was possibly underestimated; the donors were predominantly white British and more often female. The study reported that nearly half of spike-specific TCRs target unmutated variant regions. A rise in Spike-specific TCR breadth and depth followed two AZD1222 doses. After the peak T cell response, and only then, were repertoires sampled.

With 10 bases clipped from V and 5 bases from J, the junction kept 20 bases outside the gene matches. The CDR3 has 16 residues. Germline V gene data show CDR1 as SGHRS and CDR2 as YFSETQ. This clone was recorded only once. Its target is unknown. Generated by immunoSEQ multiplex PCR, the TCRdb table keeps only in-frame clones and is missing some. The sample holds approximately 82,000 clones, approximately 90% seen once. The sample here was peripheral blood, taken 28 days after the second AZD1222 dose. The receptor was isolated from an adult who received the AZD1222 COVID-19 vaccine. The gene calls are TRBV5-1 and TRBJ2-7; 8 bases map to TRBD1. CDR3 sequence (DNA): TGCGCCGCAATTAAACTCCGGGACAGGTTCGAGCACGAGCAGTACTTC. Translated, it gives CAAIKLRDRFEHEQYF.